This TCR beta chain was found in a study of STAT5B mutations in CD4+ large granular lymphocyte leukemia. Per the germline V gene, CDR1 is SGHRS and CDR2 is YFSETQ. The V end lost 3 bases, the J end lost 6 bases, and 18 bases lay between the germline ends. This CDR3 region has 15 residues. The data were produced by immunoSEQ multiplex PCR, yet TCRdb's version contains in-frame clones alone and is incomplete. Altogether 40,000 to 55,000 clones are present, about four fifths being singletons, with the ten largest covering about 0.34%. Notes on the study in general: About 24% of private leukemic clonotypes occurred rarely in other patients' non-leukemic repertoires. TRBV06-family usage was enriched in top patient clones (8/27) versus controls (2/35).

About this clone itself: Its target is unknown.

The sequenced material came from CD4+ T cells from blood buffy coats. The chain uses TRBV5-1 and TRBJ1-2; the D is unclear. The sequence was obtained from a human donor in good health. For the CDR3, the DNA is TGCGCCAGCAGCTCAAGGTTTGGTGGTCTGGATGGCTACACCTTC. Protein: CASSSRFGGLDGYTF. The full variable domain, completed using reference TRBV5-1 and TRBJ1-2, is KAGVTQTPRYLIKTRGQQVTLSCSPISGHRSVSWYQQTPGQGLQFLFEYFSETQRNKGNFPGRFSGRQFSNSRSEMNVSTLELGDSALYLCASSSRFGGLDGYTFGSGTRLTVV.